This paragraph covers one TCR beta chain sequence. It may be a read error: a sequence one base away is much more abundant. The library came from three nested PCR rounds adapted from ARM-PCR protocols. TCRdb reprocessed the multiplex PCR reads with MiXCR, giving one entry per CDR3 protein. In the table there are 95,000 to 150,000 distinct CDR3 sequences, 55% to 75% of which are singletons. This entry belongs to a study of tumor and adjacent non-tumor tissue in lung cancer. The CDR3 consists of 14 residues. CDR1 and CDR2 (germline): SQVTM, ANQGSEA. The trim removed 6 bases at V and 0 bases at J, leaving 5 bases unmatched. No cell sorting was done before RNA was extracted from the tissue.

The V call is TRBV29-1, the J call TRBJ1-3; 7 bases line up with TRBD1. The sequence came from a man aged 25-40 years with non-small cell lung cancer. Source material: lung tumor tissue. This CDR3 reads CSVQDRRSGNTIYF. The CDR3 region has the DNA TGCAGCGTCCAGGACAGGCGCTCTGGAAACACCATATATTTT.